What follows are 16 T cell receptor beta chains derived from one specimen sequenced in a study of T-cell memory formation after mild COVID-19. TCRdb recomputed calls from the 5' RACE reads with MiXCR, one row per CDR3 protein. Of 70,000 to 100,000 distinct CDR3 sequences listed, around an eighth are singletons. Sequencing was performed on PBMCs or a T cell subset sorted from them (not recorded which). The source is an adult woman who had mild COVID-19 (a few samples of this study predate the infection). Cell type and time point are not known.

V and J are TRBV7-3 and TRBJ2-7; either TRBD1 or TRBD2 may fit D (5 bases each). The CDR3 totals 14 residues. Trimming left V 3 bases short and J 4 bases short, with 13 bases between. CDR1 is SGHTA and CDR2 is FQGTGA in the germline V gene. The CDR3 loop reads CASSLLGDHYEQYF. The DNA of the CDR3 is TGTGCCAGCAGCTTGCTCGGGGACCATTACGAGCAGTACTTC.

Written as DNA, the CDR3 is TGTGCCAGCAGTGAGTATGGATTGAACTCCTACAATGAGCAGTTCTTC. Its protein is CASSEYGLNSYNEQFF. This chain uses TRBV6-1 with TRBJ2-1; D ambiguous. This CDR3 is 16 amino acids long. V was shortened by 3 bases and J by 0 bases, with 12 bases between the two germline ends. CDR1 MNHNS and CDR2 SASEGT come from the germline V gene.

This clonotype showed up just a few times. The V gene is TRBV18, the J gene TRBJ2-1; D unclear. The V end was cut by 4 bases, the J end by 12 bases, with 7 bases between. Germline V gene lookup returns CDR1 KGHSH and CDR2 LQKENI. This CDR3 region has 10 residues. The CDR3 DNA follows: TGTGCCAGCTCACTCCCGGGGCAGTTCTTC. Translation: CASSLPGQFF.

This chain uses TRBV5-6 with TRBJ2-2; no definite D call. Per germline, CDR1 SGHDT and CDR2 YYEEEE. Trimming pared 2 bases from V and 1 base from J, leaving 6 bases between. This CDR3 is 14 amino acids long. The CDR3 DNA is TGTGCCAGCAGCTTAACGAGGAACACCGGGGAGCTGTTTTTT. It translates to CASSLTRNTGELFF.

The chain joins TRBV7-8 to TRBJ2-3; D is unclear. Germline V gene lookup returns CDR1 SGHVS and CDR2 FQNEAQ. The CDR3 runs 16 residues. Trimming removed 5 bases at V and 7 bases at J, with 22 bases between. CDR3 in amino acids: CASSPTPNRRPHTQYF. In nucleotides, the CDR3 is TGTGCCAGCAGCCCCACCCCGAACCGGCGGCCCCATACGCAGTATTTT.

This clonotype has a count of ten or more. The chain combines TRBV20-1 with TRBJ2-5; D possibly corresponds to TRBD2 (6 bases). The CDR3 has 14 residues. Germline V gene sequence: CDR1 DFQATT, CDR2 SNEGSKA (reference sequence). V lost 0 bases to trimming and J lost 5 bases, with 13 bases between them. The CDR3 reads CSARDPTSWETQYF. The CDR3 nucleotides read TGCAGTGCTAGAGATCCAACTAGCTGGGAGACCCAGTACTTC.

Note on this clonotype: A much bigger clone sits one base away, suggesting this may be a read error. CDR3 in amino acids: CASSSPFGTVHEQYF. Here the CDR3 DNA reads TGTGCCAGCAGTTCCCCTTTCGGGACAGTCCACGAGCAGTACTTC. This chain joins TRBV12-3 or TRBV12-4 and TRBJ2-7, with TRBD1 matching 7 bases. CDR3 length: 15 amino acids. Trimming took 4 bases from V and 5 from J; bases not matched to a gene: 11.

The chain joins TRBV7-6 to TRBJ2-1; D gene uncertain. V shed 1 base and J shed 10 bases, with 11 bases lying between them. Germline V gene data show CDR1 as SGHVS and CDR2 as FNYEAQ. This CDR3 has 13 residues. CDR3 DNA sequence: TGTGCCAGCAGCTTAGGCTCGTCACAAGAGCAGTTCTTC. It yields the protein CASSLGSSQEQFF.

This clonotype was counted only a few times. The genes are TRBV29-1 and TRBJ2-3; a weak D match, TRBD2 (5 bases). The CDR3 sequence is 15 residues long. Trimming pared 4 bases from V and 5 bases from J, leaving 19 bases between. Germline CDR1 is SQVTM and CDR2 is ANQGSEA. CDR3 residues: CSVVRPRFGGDTQYF. For the CDR3, the DNA is TGCAGCGTTGTCCGACCGCGCTTCGGAGGAGATACGCAGTATTTT.

The chain recombines TRBV12-3 or TRBV12-4 with TRBJ2-2, with TRBD1 identical over 8 bases. V dropped 6 bases and J dropped 6; count of bases not matched to a gene: 3. This CDR3 is 13 amino acids long. DNA of the CDR3: TGTGCCAGCAGGGACAGGGACGCCGGGGAGCTGTTTTTT. Amino acid sequence: CASRDRDAGELFF.

This clonotype has ten or more counts. CDR3 in DNA: TGTGCCAGCAGTTGGACAGCCAGCCATGAGCAGTTCTTC. Translating it yields CASSWTASHEQFF. The chain has TRBV27 and TRBJ2-1; a weak D match, TRBD1 (6 bases). There are 13 residues in the CDR3. Germline V gene data show CDR1 as MNHEY and CDR2 as SMNVEV (reference sequence). V lost 4 bases to trimming and J lost 8 bases, with 12 bases between them.

This clonotype was picked up a small number of times. The chain is built from TRBV5-1 and TRBJ2-7, with no clear D. The CDR3 has 14 amino acids. Germline CDR1 and CDR2: SGHRS and YFSETQ. Trimming shortened V by 0 bases and J by 0 bases, and 7 bases separated the two germline ends. The CDR3 here is CASSLVDSSYEQYF. CDR3 DNA: TGCGCCAGCAGCTTGGTAGATTCCTCCTACGAGCAGTACTTC.

CDR3 region: CSVEGTSGRAYNEQFF. CDR3 coding DNA: TGCAGCGTTGAAGGGACTAGCGGGAGGGCCTACAATGAGCAGTTCTTC. The chain is built from TRBV29-1 and TRBJ2-1; 15 bases are shared with TRBD2. The CDR3 is 16 residues long. V lost 1 base, J lost 2 bases, and 0 bases stayed unmatched. Germline V CDR1 and CDR2: SQVTM, ANQGSEA.

This rearrangement joins TRBV15 to TRBJ2-1, with D tentatively TRBD2 (5 bases). Trimming pared 4 bases from V and 0 bases from J, leaving 10 bases between. The CDR3 is 15 amino acids. Per the germline V gene, CDR1 is LNHNV and CDR2 is YYDKDF (reference sequence). The CDR3 nucleotides are TGTGCCACCAGCAATCCCGGGGTCTCCTACAATGAGCAGTTCTTC. Protein product: CATSNPGVSYNEQFF.

This clonotype was recorded a few times. This chain connects TRBV12-5 to TRBJ2-5; D might be TRBD2 (6 bases). Trimming removed 6 bases at V and 2 bases at J, with 19 bases between. Per the germline V gene, CDR1 is LGHNT and CDR2 is FRNRAP. The CDR3 consists of 16 residues. CDR3 sequence (DNA): TGTGCTAGTGGCCCGGGACTCGGTGGGTTGCAAGAGACCCAGTACTTC. Encoded protein: CASGPGLGGLQETQYF.

This clonotype was observed a few times. The chain recombines TRBV4-1 with TRBJ1-2; 7 bases fit TRBD1. The CDR3 is 15 amino acids. V lost 2 bases to trimming and J lost 2 bases; unmatched junction nucleotides: 5. Germline assignment: CDR1 MGHRA and CDR2 YSYEKL. CDR3 residues: CASSQSGQANYGYTF. In DNA form, the CDR3 reads TGCGCCAGCAGCCAATCTGGACAGGCGAACTATGGCTACACCTTC.